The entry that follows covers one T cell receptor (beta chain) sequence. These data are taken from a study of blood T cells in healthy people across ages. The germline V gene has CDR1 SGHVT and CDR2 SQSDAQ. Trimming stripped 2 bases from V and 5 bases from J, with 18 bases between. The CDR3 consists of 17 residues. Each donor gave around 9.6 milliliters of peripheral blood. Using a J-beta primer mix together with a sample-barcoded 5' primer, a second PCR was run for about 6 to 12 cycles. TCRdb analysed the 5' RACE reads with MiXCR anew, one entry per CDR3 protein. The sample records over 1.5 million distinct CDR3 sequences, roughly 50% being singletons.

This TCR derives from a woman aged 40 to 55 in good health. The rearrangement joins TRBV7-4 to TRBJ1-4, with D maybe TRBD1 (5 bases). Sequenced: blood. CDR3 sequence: CASSLRGLGGGNEKLFF. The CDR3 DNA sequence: TGTGCCAGCAGCTTACGGGGCCTAGGTGGGGGAAATGAAAAACTGTTTTTT.